This TCR beta chain came from a study of shared clonotypes between healthy human individuals. The V gene's germline CDR1 is SEHNR and CDR2 FQNEAQ (reference sequence). The CDR3 covers 12 residues. Trimming took off 1 base at V and 9 bases at J, with 7 bases between the two ends. As regards this clone: As yet, its antigen is unknown.

Researchers sequenced unsorted PBMC DNA using ten immunoSEQ deep assay plates. Profiled with immunoSEQ multiplex PCR; TCRdb holds only in-frame clones, not every one. Of fewer than 650,000 clones listed, over 65% were seen once; the top ten hold roughly 13%. Study conclusions and caveats: Measured sharing among donors was expected to vary with sequencing depth.

The TCR comes from a woman in her thirties or forties in good health. Some clones in this sample may be carry-over from other donors' samples. What was sequenced was PBMCs. The chain couples TRBV7-9 to TRBJ1-5; no firm D call. The CDR3 nucleotides are TGTGCCAGCAGCTTAGAGGGTGGGCCCCAGCATTTT. Amino acids: CASSLEGGPQHF.